This paragraph covers one TCR beta chain sequence. Its antigen is unidentified. The isolated RNA, all of it, was reverse transcribed, so expressed TCRB transcripts were what got sequenced. Data came from immunoSEQ multiplex PCR; TCRdb stores just in-frame clones and leaves some out. In the table there are more than 550,000 clones, around 15% of which are singletons. The sample originates from a study of beta chain features in type 1 diabetes. Whole-study results and caveats: Shortening of TCRB CDR3s, moderate but significant, appeared in all four CD4+ subsets of Type 1 diabetes patients.

The V and J ends lost 0 bases and 4 bases, in that order; junction bases with no gene match: 5. The CDR3 spans 15 residues. CDR1 and CDR2 (germline): LNHNV, YYDKDF (reference sequence). Sample: naive CD4+ T cells from blood. The clonotype comes from a young man with type 1 diabetes. The V and J genes are TRBV15 and TRBJ2-5; 7 bases map to TRBD1. The CDR3 region is CATSRDLTGIETQYF. The CDR3 DNA reads as TGTGCCACCAGCAGAGATTTGACAGGGATAGAGACCCAGTACTTC. Looking up the rest from reference TRBV15 and TRBJ2-5 gives the full variable domain: DAMVIQNPRYQVTQFGKPVTLSCSQTLNHNVMYWYQQKSSQAPKLLFHYYDKDFNNEADTPDNFQSRRPNTSFCFLDIRSPGLGDTAMYLCATSRDLTGIETQYFGPGTRLLVL.